This TCR beta chain came from a study of cytomegalovirus exposure and HLA in healthy donors. General study findings and limits: Excluded were some V segments that proved indistinguishable, including TRBV6-2 and TRBV6-3. A list of 164 TCR beta chains associated with cytomegalovirus was given. Later on, an analysis showed TCR association rates differing by HLA locus, with DRB1 the most and HLA-C the fewest.

The PCR was carried out with 60 Vbeta primers and 13 Jbeta primers. The assay was immunoSEQ multiplex PCR, and TCRdb's table has in-frame clones only and misses some. The data contain under 200,000 clones, about 78% of them singletons. This CDR3 is built from 18 residues. The trim removed 5 bases at V and 4 bases at J, leaving 14 bases unmatched. Germline CDR1 is MNHEY and CDR2 is SMNVEV (reference sequence). Though probably carrying unrecorded immune exposures, donors were nominally healthy at sampling. Comment on this clone: Its specificity is not known.

The sample comprised PBMCs. V and J are TRBV27 and TRBJ1-6, with 7 bases identical to TRBD1. The TCR originated in a man between 60 and 70 years old in good health and CMV-seronegative. CDR3 coding DNA: TGTGCCAGCAGTCTTCCTCGGCTCGGGACAGCTTATAATTCACCCCTCCACTTT. Translating gives CASSLPRLGTAYNSPLHF.